Sequencing of this T cell receptor beta chain was carried out in a study of shared T cell receptors in the human thymus. Measured with immunoSEQ multiplex PCR; TCRdb has only the in-frame clones, and not every one. In the table there are 500,000 to 550,000 clones, roughly 74% of which are singletons. Trimming cost V 5 bases and J 6 bases, with 14 bases left between them. The CDR3 is made up of 15 amino acids. Germline V gives CDR1 LNHDA, CDR2 SQIVND (reference sequence). The sample also formed part of further work on human thymus T cells.

The sequence came from a boy under two years old with a congenital heart defect. Sequences were obtained from thymocytes. The rearrangement joins TRBV19 to TRBJ1-6, with D maybe TRBD1 (5 bases). For the CDR3, the DNA is TGTGCCAGTAGTCCTTCAGGGTTGGGTAATTCACCCCTCCACTTT. Translated: CASSPSGLGNSPLHF.